This entry is about one T cell receptor (beta chain). Its antigen is unidentified. The data are from a study of cytomegalovirus exposure and HLA in healthy donors. Findings and limits, study-wide: When a later analysis was performed, an Asian-associated ancestry cluster reportedly had fewer N-insertions than the roughly 700-donor mean.

There are 16 residues in the CDR3. Germline V gives CDR1 SGHDT, CDR2 YYEEEE. V gave up 5 bases and J gave up 0 bases; unmatched junction bases: 7. The PCR used 60 Vbeta and 13 Jbeta primers. Sequencing was performed with immunoSEQ multiplex PCR; in TCRdb, only in-frame clones are kept and a portion is missing. The sample gives approximately 160,000 clones, roughly 80% of which show up once; roughly 0.75% is in the top ten. Sequencing input: PBMCs. V and J are TRBV5-6 and TRBJ2-1; 8 bases match TRBD2. This sequence originates from a woman between 18 and 30 years old in good health and CMV-seronegative. CDR3 protein: CASRSGLARSYNEQFF. CDR3 sequence (DNA): TGTGCCAGCAGATCCGGACTAGCTCGCTCCTACAATGAGCAGTTCTTC.